This TCR beta chain derives from a study of T-cell memory formation after mild COVID-19. Overall study context: Clusters of TCRs were largely donor specific.

The trim removed 7 bases at V and 7 bases at J, leaving 7 bases unmatched. The CDR3 contains 12 residues. Germline V gene data show CDR1 as SGHRS and CDR2 as YFSETQ. A remark on this clonotype: Its cognate antigen is unknown.

Amplification by 5'RACE using constant-segment primers produced TCR alpha and TCR beta cDNA libraries that carried sample barcodes and UMIs. TCRdb reanalysed the 5' RACE reads using MiXCR and keeps one entry per CDR3 protein. The sample gives 250,000 to 300,000 distinct CDR3 sequences, approximately 7.6% of which show up once; about 20% is in the top ten. Study-wide results and limits: Contracting clones from day 15 to 85 had balanced CD4/CD8; later expanders favoured CD4+.

The chain uses TRBV5-1 and TRBJ1-1; 7 nucleotides align to TRBD1. This sequence originates from a man aged 18 to 29 who had mild COVID-19 (a few samples of this study predate the infection). Cell type and time point are not known. Sequencing used PBMCs or a T cell subset sorted from them (not recorded which). For the CDR3, the DNA is TGCGCCAGCTCCCAGACAGGGCTTGAAGCTTTCTTT. Amino acid sequence: CASSQTGLEAFF.